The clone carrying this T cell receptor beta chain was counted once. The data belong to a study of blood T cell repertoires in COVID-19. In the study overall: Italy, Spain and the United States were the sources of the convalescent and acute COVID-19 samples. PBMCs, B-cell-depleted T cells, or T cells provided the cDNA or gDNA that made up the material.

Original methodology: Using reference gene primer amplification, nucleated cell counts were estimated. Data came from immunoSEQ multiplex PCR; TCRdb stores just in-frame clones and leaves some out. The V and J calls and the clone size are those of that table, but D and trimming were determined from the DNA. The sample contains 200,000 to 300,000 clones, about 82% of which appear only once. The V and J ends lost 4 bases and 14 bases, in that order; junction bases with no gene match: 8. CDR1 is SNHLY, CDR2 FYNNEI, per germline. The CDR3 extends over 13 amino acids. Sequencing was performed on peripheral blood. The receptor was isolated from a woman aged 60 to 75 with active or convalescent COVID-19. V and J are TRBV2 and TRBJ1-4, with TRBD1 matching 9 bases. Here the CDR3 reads CASSGGTGRILFF. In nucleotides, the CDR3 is TGTGCCAGCAGTGGTGGGACAGGGAGAATCCTGTTTTTT.